The rows below give T cell receptor beta chains drawn from one sample of a study of graft-versus-host responses after intestinal transplantation. Sequenced by immunoSEQ multiplex PCR; TCRdb stores in-frame clones only, minus some. Here the sample spans fewer than 45,000 clones, roughly 89% being singletons. Here the sequenced sample was PBMCs, taken 300 to 320 days after intestinal transplant. The receptors were sampled from a human patient who received an intestinal transplant, so some T cells may come from the graft donor. CDR3s include the opening cysteine and the closing phenylalanine or tryptophan. The order of the fields is D gene, J gene, V gene, clone size, CDR3 protein, CDR3 DNA. The D gene is left open where the match is weak. Size is omitted from some rows. Given values are once, few, many or a class for expanded clones.

d_call: .; j_call: TRBJ2-1; v_call: TRBV11-2; clone_size: few; cdr3_aa: CASSLGGRPSSYNEQFF; cdr3_nt: TGTGCCAGCAGCTTAGGCGGCAGGCCGAGCTCCTACAATGAGCAGTTCTTC
d_call: .; j_call: TRBJ2-5; v_call: TRBV2; clone_size: .; cdr3_aa: CASSRDWYQETQYF; cdr3_nt: TGTGCCAGCAGCCGGGACTGGTACCAAGAGACCCAGTACTTC
d_call: .; j_call: TRBJ2-7; v_call: TRBV7-3; clone_size: .; cdr3_aa: CASSLTRGYEQYF; cdr3_nt: TGTGCCAGCAGCTTAACTAGGGGCTACGAGCAATACTTC
d_call: TRBD2; j_call: TRBJ2-3; v_call: TRBV7-6; clone_size: few; cdr3_aa: CASSLVSGGRDTQYF; cdr3_nt: TGTGCCAGCAGCTTAGTAAGCGGGGGGCGGGATACGCAGTATTTT
d_call: .; j_call: TRBJ2-2; v_call: TRBV10-2; clone_size: .; cdr3_aa: CASTQGPEVSGELFF; cdr3_nt: TGCGCCAGCACCCAGGGACCAGAGGTATCCGGGGAGCTGTTTTTT
d_call: TRBD2; j_call: TRBJ2-5; v_call: TRBV27; clone_size: .; cdr3_aa: CATTSGRDQETQYF; cdr3_nt: TGTGCCACGACTAGCGGGAGGGACCAAGAGACCCAGTACTTC
d_call: TRBD2; j_call: TRBJ2-7; v_call: TRBV19; clone_size: few; cdr3_aa: CASSVSGGTYEQYF; cdr3_nt: TGTGCCAGTAGTGTTAGCGGGGGTACCTACGAGCAGTACTTC
d_call: .; j_call: TRBJ2-2; v_call: TRBV9; clone_size: .; cdr3_aa: CASSVTIKRTALNTGELFF; cdr3_nt: TGTGCCAGCAGCGTGACAATTAAGCGGACAGCGTTGAACACCGGGGAGCTGTTTTTT
d_call: .; j_call: TRBJ2-1; v_call: TRBV6-5; clone_size: few; cdr3_aa: CASSYGGGAYNEQFF; cdr3_nt: TGTGCCAGCAGTTACGGAGGGGGGGCATACAATGAGCAGTTCTTC
d_call: .; j_call: TRBJ2-6; v_call: TRBV5-1; clone_size: .; cdr3_aa: CASSPRPSSGANVLTF; cdr3_nt: TGCGCCAGCAGCCCGAGACCCAGCTCTGGGGCCAACGTCCTGACTTTC
d_call: TRBD2; j_call: TRBJ2-6; v_call: TRBV13; clone_size: .; cdr3_aa: CASSFFSGGTSGANVLTF; cdr3_nt: TGTGCCAGCAGCTTCTTCAGCGGGGGGACCTCTGGGGCCAACGTCCTGACTTTC
d_call: TRBD2; j_call: TRBJ2-2; v_call: TRBV2; clone_size: .; cdr3_aa: CASRGLAVETGELFF; cdr3_nt: TGTGCCAGCAGAGGACTAGCAGTTGAGACCGGGGAGCTGTTTTTT
d_call: .; j_call: TRBJ2-7; v_call: TRBV4-1; clone_size: .; cdr3_aa: CASSQNAQGKEFEQYF; cdr3_nt: TGCGCCAGCAGCCAAAACGCCCAGGGAAAAGAATTCGAGCAGTACTTC
d_call: .; j_call: TRBJ2-3; v_call: TRBV5-4; clone_size: .; cdr3_aa: CASSLIAIDTQYF; cdr3_nt: TGTGCCAGCAGCTTGATAGCGATAGATACGCAGTATTTT
d_call: TRBD2; j_call: TRBJ2-7; v_call: TRBV15; clone_size: .; cdr3_aa: CATSGGGHGSYEQYF; cdr3_nt: TGTGCCACCAGCGGCGGGGGGCACGGCTCCTACGAGCAGTACTTC
d_call: .; j_call: TRBJ1-2; v_call: TRBV28; clone_size: .; cdr3_aa: CASSLGERGTGYTF; cdr3_nt: TGTGCCAGCAGTTTAGGGGAAAGGGGTACGGGCTACACCTTC
d_call: .; j_call: TRBJ2-4; v_call: TRBV6-5; clone_size: .; cdr3_aa: CASRDGVGGNIQYF; cdr3_nt: TGTGCCAGCAGAGACGGGGTTGGTGGAAACATTCAGTACTTC
d_call: TRBD2; j_call: TRBJ2-5; v_call: TRBV5-1; clone_size: .; cdr3_aa: CASSLAGGTQETQYF; cdr3_nt: TGCGCCAGCAGCTTGGCCGGGGGGACCCAAGAGACCCAGTACTTC
d_call: TRBD2; j_call: TRBJ2-7; v_call: TRBV5-6; clone_size: once; cdr3_aa: CASSLGGGYEQYF; cdr3_nt: TGTGCCAGCAGCTTGGGCGGGGGTTACGAGCAGTACTTC
d_call: .; j_call: TRBJ1-1; v_call: TRBV5-4; clone_size: .; cdr3_aa: CASSLVWVGGDTEAFF; cdr3_nt: TGTGCCAGCAGCTTGGTTTGGGTAGGGGGGGACACTGAAGCTTTCTTT
d_call: TRBD2; j_call: TRBJ2-3; v_call: TRBV6-5; clone_size: .; cdr3_aa: CASSSRSRGGSDTQYF; cdr3_nt: TGTGCCAGCAGTTCCAGGTCGCGGGGGGGCTCAGATACGCAGTATTTT
d_call: .; j_call: TRBJ1-1; v_call: TRBV21-1; clone_size: .; cdr3_aa: CASSKAGNTEAFF; cdr3_nt: TGTGCCAGCAGCAAAGCAGGGAACACTGAAGCTTTCTTT
d_call: TRBD2; j_call: TRBJ2-2; v_call: TRBV11-2; clone_size: .; cdr3_aa: CASSSRLALAGGELFF; cdr3_nt: TGTGCCAGCAGCTCTCGACTAGCGCTGGCGGGCGGGGAGCTGTTTTTT
d_call: .; j_call: TRBJ2-1; v_call: TRBV6-5; clone_size: once; cdr3_aa: CASSRGTPSYNEQFF; cdr3_nt: TGTGCCAGCAGCAGAGGGACGCCCTCCTACAATGAGCAGTTCTTC
d_call: .; j_call: TRBJ2-2; v_call: TRBV4-1; clone_size: .; cdr3_aa: CASSRTSPGELFF; cdr3_nt: TGCGCCAGCAGCCGCACTAGTCCCGGGGAGCTGTTTTTT
d_call: TRBD1; j_call: TRBJ1-5; v_call: TRBV2; clone_size: .; cdr3_aa: CASSEGQALQPQHF; cdr3_nt: TGTGCCAGCAGTGAGGGACAGGCCCTCCAGCCCCAGCATTTT
d_call: .; j_call: TRBJ1-6; v_call: TRBV6-6; clone_size: .; cdr3_aa: CASSYSRSPLHF; cdr3_nt: TGTGCCAGCAGTTACTCGAGATCACCCCTCCACTTT
d_call: TRBD1; j_call: TRBJ1-2; v_call: TRBV27; clone_size: once; cdr3_aa: CASSRTGGAFGYTF; cdr3_nt: TGTGCCAGCAGTCGGACAGGGGGCGCATTTGGCTACACCTTC
d_call: TRBD1; j_call: TRBJ1-2; v_call: TRBV18; clone_size: once; cdr3_aa: CASSSSPPTGTDFYGYTF; cdr3_nt: TGTGCCAGCTCATCATCTCCACCCACCGGGACAGACTTCTATGGCTACACCTTC
d_call: TRBD1; j_call: TRBJ2-5; v_call: TRBV5-1; clone_size: .; cdr3_aa: CASSLDVGGLETQYF; cdr3_nt: TGCGCCAGCAGCTTGGACGTAGGGGGCTTAGAGACCCAGTACTTC
d_call: .; j_call: TRBJ2-5; v_call: TRBV6-5; clone_size: .; cdr3_aa: CASSSISGHRQETQYF; cdr3_nt: TGTGCCAGCAGTTCTATTTCTGGACACCGCCAAGAGACCCAGTACTTC
d_call: .; j_call: TRBJ2-5; v_call: TRBV12-5; clone_size: .; cdr3_aa: CASGLTGFQETQYF; cdr3_nt: TGTGCTAGTGGTTTGACAGGTTTTCAAGAGACCCAGTACTTC
d_call: TRBD2; j_call: TRBJ2-1; v_call: TRBV28; clone_size: .; cdr3_aa: CASSSTSGISYNEQFF; cdr3_nt: TGTGCCAGCAGTTCTACTAGCGGGATTTCCTACAATGAGCAGTTCTTC